Sequencing of this T cell receptor beta chain was carried out in a study of PD-1 blockade in classical Hodgkin lymphoma. Documented time point: cycle 4 day 1 (C4D1), after five to seven weeks of nivolumab. Each and every patient relapsed after autologous stem cell transplantation, and patients got differing brentuximab vedotin exposure. CD8+ T cell isolation from thawed PBMCs was performed by magnetic negative selection. Trimming removed 6 bases at V and 8 bases at J, with 17 bases between. CDR3 length: 14 residues. CDR1 and CDR2 from the germline V gene are MDHEN and SYDVKM. Profiled with immunoSEQ multiplex PCR; TCRdb holds only in-frame clones, not every one. Altogether roughly 19,000 clones are present, roughly 90% being singletons, with the ten largest covering 4% to 5.5%.

This specimen was CD8+ T cells from blood, taken before the fourth cycle of nivolumab. The chain links TRBV28 to TRBJ2-1; D is uncertain. The sequence was collected from a human donor with classical Hodgkin lymphoma. The CDR3 is CASRRTFLSDEQFF. CDR3 DNA: TGTGCCAGCAGACGGACCTTCCTCTCGGATGAGCAGTTCTTC.